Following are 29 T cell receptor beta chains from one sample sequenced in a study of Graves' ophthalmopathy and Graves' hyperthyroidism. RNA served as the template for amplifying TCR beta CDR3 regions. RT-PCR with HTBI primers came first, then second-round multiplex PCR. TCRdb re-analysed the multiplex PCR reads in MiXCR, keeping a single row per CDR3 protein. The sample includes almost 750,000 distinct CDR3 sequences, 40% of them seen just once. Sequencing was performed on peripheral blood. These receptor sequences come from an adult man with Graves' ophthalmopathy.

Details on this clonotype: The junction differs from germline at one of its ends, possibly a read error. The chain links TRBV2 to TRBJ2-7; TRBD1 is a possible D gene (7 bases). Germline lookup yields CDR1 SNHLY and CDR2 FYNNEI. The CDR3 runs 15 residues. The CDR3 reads CAGSPSGDSSYEQYF. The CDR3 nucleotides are TGTGCCGGCAGTCCATCGGGGGACAGCTCCTACGAGCAGTACTTC.

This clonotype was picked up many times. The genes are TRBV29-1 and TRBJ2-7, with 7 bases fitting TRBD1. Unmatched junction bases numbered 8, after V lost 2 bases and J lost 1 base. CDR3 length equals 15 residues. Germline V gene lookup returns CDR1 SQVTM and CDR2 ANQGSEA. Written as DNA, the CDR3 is TGCAGCGTTGAACTAGACAGGGTCGGATCCTACGAGCAGTACTTC. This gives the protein CSVELDRVGSYEQYF.

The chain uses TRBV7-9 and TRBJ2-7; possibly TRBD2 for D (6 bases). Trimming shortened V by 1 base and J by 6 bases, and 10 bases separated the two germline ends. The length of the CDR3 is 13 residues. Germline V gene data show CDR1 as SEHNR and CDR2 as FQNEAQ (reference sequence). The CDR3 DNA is TGTGCCAGCAGCTTAGTTGGCGGGATCGAGCAGTACTTC. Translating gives CASSLVGGIEQYF. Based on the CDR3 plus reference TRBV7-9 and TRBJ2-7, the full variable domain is DTGVSQNPRHKITKRGQNVTFRCDPISEHNRLYWYRQTLGQGPEFLTYFQNEAQLEKSRLLSDRFSAERPKGSFSTLEIQRTEQGDSAMYLCASSLVGGIEQYFGPGTRLTVT.

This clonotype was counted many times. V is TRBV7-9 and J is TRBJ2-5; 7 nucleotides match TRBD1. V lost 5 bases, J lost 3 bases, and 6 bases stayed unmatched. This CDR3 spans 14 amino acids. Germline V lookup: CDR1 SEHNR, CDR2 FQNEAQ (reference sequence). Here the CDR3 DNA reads TGTGCCAGCAGCGATCCCGGGACAGAAGAGACCCAGTACTTC. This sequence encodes CASSDPGTEETQYF.

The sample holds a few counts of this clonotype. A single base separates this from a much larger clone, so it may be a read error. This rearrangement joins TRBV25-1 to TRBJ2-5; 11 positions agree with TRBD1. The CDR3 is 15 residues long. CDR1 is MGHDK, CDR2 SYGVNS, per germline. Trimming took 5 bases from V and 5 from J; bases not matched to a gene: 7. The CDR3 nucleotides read TGTGCCAGCAGTACTGGACAGGGGGCATTGGAGACCCAGTACTTC. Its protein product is CASSTGQGALETQYF.

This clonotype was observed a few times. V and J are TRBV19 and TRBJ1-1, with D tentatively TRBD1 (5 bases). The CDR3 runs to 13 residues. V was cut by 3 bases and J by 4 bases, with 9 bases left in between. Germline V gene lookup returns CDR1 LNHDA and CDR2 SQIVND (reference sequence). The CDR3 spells CASSIVRGTEAFF. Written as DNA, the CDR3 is TGTGCCAGTAGTATTGTGAGGGGCACTGAAGCTTTCTTT.

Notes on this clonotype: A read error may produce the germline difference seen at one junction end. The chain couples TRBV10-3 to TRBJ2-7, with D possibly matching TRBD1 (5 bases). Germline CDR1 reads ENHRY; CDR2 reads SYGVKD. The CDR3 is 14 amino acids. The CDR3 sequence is CASSVRQGSYEQYF. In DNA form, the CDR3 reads TGTGCCAGCAGTGTCAGGCAGGGTTCCTACGAGCAGTACTTC.

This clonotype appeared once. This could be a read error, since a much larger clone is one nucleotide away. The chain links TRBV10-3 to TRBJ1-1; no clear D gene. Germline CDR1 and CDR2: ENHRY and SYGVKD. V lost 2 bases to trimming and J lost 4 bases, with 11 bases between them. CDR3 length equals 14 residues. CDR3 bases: TGTGCCATCAGTGAGGAGGCGGAGGGCACTGAAGCTTTCTTT. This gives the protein CAISEEAEGTEAFF.

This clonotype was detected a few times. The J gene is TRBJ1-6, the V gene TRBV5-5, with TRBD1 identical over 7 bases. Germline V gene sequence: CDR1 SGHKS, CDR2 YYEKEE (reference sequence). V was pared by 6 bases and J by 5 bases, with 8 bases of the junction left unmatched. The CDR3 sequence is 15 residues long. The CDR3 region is CASNPTGLNNSPLHF. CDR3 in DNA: TGTGCCAGCAACCCGACAGGGCTAAATAATTCACCCCTCCACTTT.

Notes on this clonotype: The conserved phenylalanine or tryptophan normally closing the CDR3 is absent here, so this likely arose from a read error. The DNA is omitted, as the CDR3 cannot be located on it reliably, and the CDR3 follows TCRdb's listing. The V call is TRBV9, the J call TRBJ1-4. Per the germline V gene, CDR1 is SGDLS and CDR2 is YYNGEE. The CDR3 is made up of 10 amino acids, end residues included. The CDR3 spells CASSVERGEY.

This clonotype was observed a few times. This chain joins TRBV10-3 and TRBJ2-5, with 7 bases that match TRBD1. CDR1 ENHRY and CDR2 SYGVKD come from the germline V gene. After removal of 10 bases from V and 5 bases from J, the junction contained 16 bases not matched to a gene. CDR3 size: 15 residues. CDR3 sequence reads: CASKLGQPSWETQYF. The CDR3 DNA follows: TGTGCCAGCAAATTGGGACAGCCGTCGTGGGAGACCCAGTACTTC.

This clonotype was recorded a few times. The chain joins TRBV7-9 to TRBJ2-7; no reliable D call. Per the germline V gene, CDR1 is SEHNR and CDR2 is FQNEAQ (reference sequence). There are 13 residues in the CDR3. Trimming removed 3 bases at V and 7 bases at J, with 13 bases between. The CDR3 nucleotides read TGTGCCAGCAGCTTGGACGGATTTCGAGAGCAGTACTTC. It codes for CASSLDGFREQYF.

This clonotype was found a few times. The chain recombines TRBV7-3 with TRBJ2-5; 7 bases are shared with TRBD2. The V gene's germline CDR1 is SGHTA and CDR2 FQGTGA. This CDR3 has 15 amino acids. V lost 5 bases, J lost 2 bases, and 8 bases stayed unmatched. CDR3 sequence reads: CASSPTPAGQETQYF. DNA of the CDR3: TGTGCCAGCAGCCCCACCCCAGCGGGACAAGAGACCCAGTACTTC.

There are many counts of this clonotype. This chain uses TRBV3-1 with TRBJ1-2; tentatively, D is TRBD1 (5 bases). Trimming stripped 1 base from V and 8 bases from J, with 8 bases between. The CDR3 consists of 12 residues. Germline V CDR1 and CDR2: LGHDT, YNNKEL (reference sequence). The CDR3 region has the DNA TGTGCCAGCAGCCAAGGACAGTACGGCTACACCTTC. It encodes CASSQGQYGYTF.

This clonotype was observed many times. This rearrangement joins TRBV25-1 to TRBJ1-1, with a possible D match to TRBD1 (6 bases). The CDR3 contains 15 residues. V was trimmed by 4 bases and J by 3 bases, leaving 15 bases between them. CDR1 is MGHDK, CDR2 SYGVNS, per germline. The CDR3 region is CASSAHQGRDTEAFF. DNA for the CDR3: TGTGCCAGCAGTGCCCACCAGGGGAGGGACACTGAAGCTTTCTTT.

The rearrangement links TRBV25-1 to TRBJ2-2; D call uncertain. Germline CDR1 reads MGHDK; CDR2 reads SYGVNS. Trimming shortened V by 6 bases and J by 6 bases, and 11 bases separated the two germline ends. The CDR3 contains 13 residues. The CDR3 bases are TGTGCCAGCAGCGTTACCCAATCCGGGGAGCTGTTTTTT. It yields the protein CASSVTQSGELFF.

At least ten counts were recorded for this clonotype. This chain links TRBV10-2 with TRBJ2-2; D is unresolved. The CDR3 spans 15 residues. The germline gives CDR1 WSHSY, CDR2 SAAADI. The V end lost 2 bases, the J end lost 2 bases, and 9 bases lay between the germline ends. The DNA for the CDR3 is TGCGCCAGCAGTGAGGTGTCGCTAAACACCGGGGAGCTGTTTTTT. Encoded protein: CASSEVSLNTGELFF.

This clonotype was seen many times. In nucleotides, the CDR3 is TGTGCCAGCAGCTTAAGGCAGCGGTCTCAAGAGACCCAGTACTTC. This codes for CASSLRQRSQETQYF. The gene calls are TRBV11-2 and TRBJ2-5, with D possibly TRBD2 on 5 matching bases. V lost 2 bases and J 2 bases, leaving 12 bases between the germline ends. Germline V gives CDR1 SGHAT, CDR2 FQNNGV. The CDR3 length is 15 residues.

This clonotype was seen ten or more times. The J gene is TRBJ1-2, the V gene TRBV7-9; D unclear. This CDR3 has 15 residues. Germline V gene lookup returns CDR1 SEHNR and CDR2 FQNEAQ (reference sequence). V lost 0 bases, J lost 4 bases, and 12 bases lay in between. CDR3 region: CASSLALVDIYGYTF. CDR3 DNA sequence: TGTGCCAGCAGCTTAGCGCTGGTAGATATCTATGGCTACACCTTC.

The CDR3 protein is CASTQTRRIMKKLFF. DNA for the CDR3: TGTGCCAGCACCCAGACGCGGCGGATAATGAAAAAACTGTTTTTT. This chain joins TRBV10-3 and TRBJ1-4; D gene ambiguous. The V gene lost 10 bases and the J gene lost 9 bases, with 24 bases spanning the gap. CDR1 is ENHRY and CDR2 is SYGVKD in the germline V gene. CDR3 length: 15 residues.

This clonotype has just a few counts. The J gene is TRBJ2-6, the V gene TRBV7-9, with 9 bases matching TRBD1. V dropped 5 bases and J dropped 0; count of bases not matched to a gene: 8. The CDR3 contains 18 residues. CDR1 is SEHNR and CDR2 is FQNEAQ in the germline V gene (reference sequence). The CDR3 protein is CASSLGTGTDSGANVLTF. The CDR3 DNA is TGTGCCAGCAGCCTAGGGACAGGGACCGACTCTGGGGCCAACGTCCTGACTTTC.

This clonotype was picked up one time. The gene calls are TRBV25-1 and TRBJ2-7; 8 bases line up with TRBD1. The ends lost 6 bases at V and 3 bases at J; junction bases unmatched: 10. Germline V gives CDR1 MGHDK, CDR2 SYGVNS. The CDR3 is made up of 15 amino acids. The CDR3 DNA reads TGTGCCAGCAGCCCCGATTCCGACAGGGGCTACGAGCAGTACTTC. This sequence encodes CASSPDSDRGYEQYF.

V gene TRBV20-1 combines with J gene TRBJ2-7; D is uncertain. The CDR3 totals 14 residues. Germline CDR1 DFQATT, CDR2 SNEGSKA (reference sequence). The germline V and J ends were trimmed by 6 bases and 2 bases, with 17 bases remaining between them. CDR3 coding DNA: TGCAGTGCAGCTGGCCTTAGAGATCCCTACGAGCAGTACTTC. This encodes CSAAGLRDPYEQYF.

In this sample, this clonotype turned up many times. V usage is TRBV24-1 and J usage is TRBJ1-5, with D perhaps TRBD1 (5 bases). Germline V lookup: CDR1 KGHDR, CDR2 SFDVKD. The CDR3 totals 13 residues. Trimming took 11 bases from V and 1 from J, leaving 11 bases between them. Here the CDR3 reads CASRRDSNQPQHF. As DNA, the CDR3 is TGTGCCAGCAGGCGGGACAGCAATCAGCCCCAGCATTTT.

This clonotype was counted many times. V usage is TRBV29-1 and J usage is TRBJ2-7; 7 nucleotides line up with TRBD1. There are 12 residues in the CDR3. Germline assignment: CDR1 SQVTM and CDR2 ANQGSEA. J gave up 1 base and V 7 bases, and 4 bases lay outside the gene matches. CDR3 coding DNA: TGCAGCGCCGAGACAGGGTCCTACGAGCAGTACTTC. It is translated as CSAETGSYEQYF.

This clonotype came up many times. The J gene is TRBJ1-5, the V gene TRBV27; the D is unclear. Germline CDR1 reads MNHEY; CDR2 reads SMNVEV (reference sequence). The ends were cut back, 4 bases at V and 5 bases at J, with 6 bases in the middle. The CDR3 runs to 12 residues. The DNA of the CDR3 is TGTGCCAGCAGTTCTGGGTATCAGCCCCAGCATTTT. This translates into CASSSGYQPQHF.

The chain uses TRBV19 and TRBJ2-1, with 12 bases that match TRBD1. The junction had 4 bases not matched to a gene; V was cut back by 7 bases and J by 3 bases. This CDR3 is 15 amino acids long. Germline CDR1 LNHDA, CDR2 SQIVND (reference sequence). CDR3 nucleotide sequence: TGTGCCAGTACAGGGACAGGGGGCTTCTACAATGAGCAGTTCTTC. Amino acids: CASTGTGGFYNEQFF.

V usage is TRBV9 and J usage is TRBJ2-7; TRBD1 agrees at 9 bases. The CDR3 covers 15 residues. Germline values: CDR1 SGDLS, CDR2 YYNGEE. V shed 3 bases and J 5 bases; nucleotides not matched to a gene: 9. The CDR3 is CASSARDRAYDEQYF. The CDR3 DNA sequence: TGTGCCAGCAGCGCCCGGGACAGGGCTTATGACGAGCAGTACTTC. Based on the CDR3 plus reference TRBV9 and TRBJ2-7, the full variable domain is DSGVTQTPKHLITATGQRVTLRCSPRSGDLSVYWYQQSLDQGLQFLIQYYNGEERAKGNILERFSAQQFPDLHSELNLSSLELGDSALYFCASSARDRAYDEQYFGPGTRLTVT.

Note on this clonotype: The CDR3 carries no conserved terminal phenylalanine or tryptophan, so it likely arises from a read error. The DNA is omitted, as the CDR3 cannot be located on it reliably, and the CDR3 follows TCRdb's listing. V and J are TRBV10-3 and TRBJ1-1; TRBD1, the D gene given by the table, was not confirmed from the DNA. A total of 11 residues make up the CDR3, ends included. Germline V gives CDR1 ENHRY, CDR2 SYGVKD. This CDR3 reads CASSERGGAFV.